The T cell receptor beta chain under discussion was sequenced for a study of B cell selection in AIRE deficiency. With 4 bases clipped from V and 0 bases from J, the junction kept 7 bases outside the gene matches. Germline CDR1 is SGHNT and CDR2 is YYREEE (reference sequence). This CDR3 is 16 amino acids long. Conventional CD4 T cells were sorted as CD4+CD127+ cells. Repertoires were generated with immunoSEQ multiplex PCR, while TCRdb's copy carries only in-frame clones and drops some. The sample contains about 25,000 clones, over 95% of which appear only once. Material for sequencing was CD4+CD127+ conventional T cells sorted from PBMCs. The TCR was taken from a human donor in good health. The chain uses TRBV5-4 and TRBJ2-3; 8 bases are shared with TRBD1. CDR3 DNA sequence: TGTGCCAGCAGCCCCATTCAGGGGGCGAGCACAGATACGCAGTATTTT. Amino acids: CASSPIQGASTDTQYF.